This record concerns one T cell receptor beta chain sequence. Its cognate antigen is unknown. Germline lookup yields CDR1 DFQATT and CDR2 SNEGSKA (reference sequence). The ends were cut back, 0 bases at V and 4 bases at J, with 4 bases in the middle. The CDR3 extends over 11 amino acids. TCRdb's table, derived via immunoSEQ multiplex PCR, lists solely in-frame clones and lacks some. The table lists 100,000 to 140,000 clones, about 85% of them singletons. The data belong to a study of T cell responses to AZD1222 COVID-19 vaccine. Study results and limitations: Regions 160-218 and 743-854 held dominance among vaccine-associated CD4 TCRs, which spanned spike. Repertoire sampling was restricted to post-peak T cell response timepoints.

The V and J genes are TRBV20-1 and TRBJ2-7, with D unclear. The sample here was peripheral blood, taken on day 0 of AZD1222 vaccination. This receptor was obtained from an adult in good health. This chain's CDR3 is CSARDQYEQYF. The CDR3 bases are TGCAGTGCTAGAGATCAGTACGAGCAGTACTTC.